A single sample is the source of the 10 T cell receptor beta chains below, sequenced in a study of CD8 T cells in Susac syndrome. The RNA, about 0.45 to 1 ug, was put through reverse transcription using random hexamers. TCRdb used MiXCR to reprocess the immunoSEQ multiplex PCR reads, holding one entry per CDR3 protein. Of about 190,000 distinct CDR3 sequences in the sample, approximately 94% are singletons; the top ten hold 0.09% to 0.1%. Material for sequencing was CD4+ T cells from PBMCs. Receptors originate from a human donor with Susac syndrome.

The table lists this clonotype with a count of one. This chain uses TRBV30 with TRBJ1-2; D is possibly TRBD1 (6 bases). CDR1 and CDR2 from the germline V gene are GTSNPN and SVGIG (reference sequence). V lost 0 bases and J 9 bases, leaving 14 bases between the germline ends. The CDR3 totals 13 residues. The CDR3 here is CAWSVQGGHSYTF. CDR3 DNA sequence: TGTGCCTGGAGTGTACAGGGAGGACATAGCTACACCTTC. The variable domain in full, with the rest retrieved from reference TRBV30 and TRBJ1-2, is SQTIHQWPATLVQPVGSPLSLECTVEGTSNPNLYWYRQAAGRGLQLLFYSVGIGQISSEVPQNLSASRPQDRQFILSSKKLLLSDSGFYLCAWSVQGGHSYTFGSGTRLTVV.

The rearrangement joins TRBV4-3 to TRBJ2-1; tentatively, D is TRBD2 (5 bases). The CDR3 is 17 residues long. The germline gives CDR1 LGHNA, CDR2 YSLEER. V lost 2 bases and J lost 0, with 14 bases in between. CDR3 nucleotides: TGCGCCAGCAGCCAAAACCTCGGGGTCGGCTCCTACAATGAGCAGTTCTTC. As protein: CASSQNLGVGSYNEQFF.

CDR3 coding DNA: TGCAGTGCTAGAGAAAGACACTCTCCGGAGACCCAGTACTTC. Its protein product is CSARERHSPETQYF. This chain connects TRBV20-1 to TRBJ2-5; no definite D call. CDR1 is DFQATT and CDR2 is SNEGSKA in the germline V gene (reference sequence). Trimming pared 0 bases from V and 5 bases from J, leaving 13 bases between. This CDR3 is built from 14 residues.

The gene calls are TRBV11-3 and TRBJ2-4; D is perhaps TRBD1 (5 bases). The germline V gene encodes CDR1 SGHNT and CDR2 YENEEA. This CDR3 is built from 15 residues. V shed 2 bases and J shed 3 bases, with 11 bases lying between them. The CDR3 sequence: CASSLSRTYKNIQYF. DNA for the CDR3: TGTGCCAGCAGCTTATCCAGGACATACAAAAACATTCAGTACTTC.

The chain combines TRBV5-1 with TRBJ1-1; D unclear. Germline CDR1 and CDR2: SGHRS and YFSETQ. V dropped 5 bases and J dropped 0 bases, with 11 bases sitting between them. This CDR3 has 14 amino acids. The CDR3: CASRGNGMNTEAFF. The CDR3 nucleotides read TGCGCCAGCAGGGGGAATGGCATGAACACTGAAGCTTTCTTT.

J is TRBJ1-1 and V is TRBV6-5; D is possibly TRBD1 (5 bases). Between the trimmed V and J ends, which lost 7 bases and 5 bases, there was a span of 17 bases. Germline values: CDR1 MNHEY, CDR2 SVGAGI. The CDR3 loop spans 14 amino acids. CDR3 loop: CASTSGRGGTEAFF. In nucleotides, the CDR3 is TGTGCCAGCACCTCCGGGAGGGGTGGAACTGAAGCTTTCTTT.

The genes are TRBV7-9 and TRBJ2-7; D call uncertain. The CDR3 has 12 residues. CDR1 is SEHNR, CDR2 FQNEAQ, per germline (reference sequence). Trimming left V 8 bases short and J 4 bases short, with 12 bases between. The CDR3 DNA follows: TGTGCCAGCGGTGACCCAATGTACGAGCAGTACTTC. It codes for CASGDPMYEQYF. Full variable domain (rest looked up from reference TRBV7-9 and TRBJ2-7): DTGVSQNPRHKITKRGQNVTFRCDPISEHNRLYWYRQTLGQGPEFLTYFQNEAQLEKSRLLSDRFSAERPKGSFSTLEIQRTEQGDSAMYLCASGDPMYEQYFGPGTRLTVT.

The rearrangement uses TRBV30 and TRBJ2-5, with TRBD1 identical over 9 bases. Germline V gene data show CDR1 as GTSNPN and CDR2 as SVGIG (reference sequence). J was trimmed by 5 bases and V by 6 bases; bases with no gene match: 7. The CDR3 contains 13 residues. Here the CDR3 reads CACERTGDETQYF. CDR3 nucleotides: TGTGCCTGCGAAAGGACAGGGGACGAGACCCAGTACTTC.

The V gene is TRBV9, the J gene TRBJ2-2; D remains ambiguous. The CDR3 consists of 15 residues. The germline V gene encodes CDR1 SGDLS and CDR2 YYNGEE. Trimming removed 0 bases from V and 1 base from J, with 7 bases in between. The CDR3 protein is CASSVGAWNTGELFF. CDR3 DNA sequence: TGTGCCAGCAGCGTAGGGGCATGGAACACCGGGGAGCTGTTTTTT.

This clonotype was seen more than once but under ten times. The chain carries TRBV6-2 or TRBV6-3 and TRBJ2-7; D remains unclear. The germline V gene has CDR1 MNHEY and CDR2 SVGEGT. Trimming removed 6 bases at V and 3 bases at J, with 6 bases between. The CDR3 extends over 11 amino acids. CDR3 nucleotides: TGTGCCAGCAGAAACTACTACGAGCAGTACTTC. Translating it yields CASRNYYEQYF.